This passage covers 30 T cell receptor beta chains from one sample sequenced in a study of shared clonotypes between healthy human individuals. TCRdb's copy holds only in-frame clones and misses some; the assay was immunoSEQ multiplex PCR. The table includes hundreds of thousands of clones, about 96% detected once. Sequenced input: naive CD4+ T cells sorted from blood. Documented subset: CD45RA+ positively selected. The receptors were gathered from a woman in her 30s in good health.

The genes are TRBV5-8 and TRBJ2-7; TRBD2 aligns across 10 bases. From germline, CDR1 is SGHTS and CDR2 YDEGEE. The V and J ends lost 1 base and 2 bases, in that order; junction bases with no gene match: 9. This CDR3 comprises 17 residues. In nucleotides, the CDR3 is TGTGCCAGCAGCTTGCCACTCCTAGCGGGGGTCACCTACGAGCAGTACTTC. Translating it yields CASSLPLLAGVTYEQYF.

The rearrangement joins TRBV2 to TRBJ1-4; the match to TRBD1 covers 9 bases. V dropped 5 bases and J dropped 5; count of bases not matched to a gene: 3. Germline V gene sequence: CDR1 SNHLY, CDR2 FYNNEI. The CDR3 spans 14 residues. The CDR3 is CASSPGTGNEKLFF. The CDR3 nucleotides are TGTGCCAGCAGTCCCGGGACAGGGAATGAAAAACTGTTTTTT.

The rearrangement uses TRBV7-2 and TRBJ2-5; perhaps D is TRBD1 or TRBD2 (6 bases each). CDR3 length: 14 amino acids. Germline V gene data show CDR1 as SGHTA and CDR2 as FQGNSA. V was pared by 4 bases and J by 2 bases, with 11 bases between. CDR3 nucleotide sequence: TGTGCCAGCAGCTATGGGGGGCAGCAAGAGACCCAGTACTTC. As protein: CASSYGGQQETQYF.

Here the CDR3 DNA reads TGTGCCAGCAGTGCGGAGATGGCAGATACGCAGTATTTT. As protein: CASSAEMADTQYF. The rearrangement links TRBV2 to TRBJ2-3; D not resolved. The germline V and J ends were trimmed by 4 bases and 4 bases, with 9 bases remaining between them. The CDR3 covers 13 residues. Germline V gene lookup returns CDR1 SNHLY and CDR2 FYNNEI.

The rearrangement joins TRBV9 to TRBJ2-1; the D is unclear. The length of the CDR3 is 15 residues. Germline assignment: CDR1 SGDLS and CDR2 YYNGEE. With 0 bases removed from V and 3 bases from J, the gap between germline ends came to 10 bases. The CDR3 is CASSVDGQSYNEQFF. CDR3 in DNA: TGTGCCAGCAGCGTAGATGGCCAGAGCTACAATGAGCAGTTCTTC.

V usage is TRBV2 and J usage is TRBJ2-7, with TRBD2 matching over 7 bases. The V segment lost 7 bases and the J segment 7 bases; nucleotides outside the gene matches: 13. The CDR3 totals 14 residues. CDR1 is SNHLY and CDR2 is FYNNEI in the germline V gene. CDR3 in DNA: TGTGCCAGCACCTTAGCGGGTTTCGCGGTGGAGCAGTACTTC. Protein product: CASTLAGFAVEQYF.

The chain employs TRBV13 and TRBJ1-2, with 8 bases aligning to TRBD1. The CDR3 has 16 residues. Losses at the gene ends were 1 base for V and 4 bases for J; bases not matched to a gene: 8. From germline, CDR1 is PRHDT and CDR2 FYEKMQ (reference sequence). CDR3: CASSLVRTGMGYGYTF. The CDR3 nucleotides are TGTGCCAGCAGCTTAGTCCGGACAGGGATGGGCTATGGCTACACCTTC.

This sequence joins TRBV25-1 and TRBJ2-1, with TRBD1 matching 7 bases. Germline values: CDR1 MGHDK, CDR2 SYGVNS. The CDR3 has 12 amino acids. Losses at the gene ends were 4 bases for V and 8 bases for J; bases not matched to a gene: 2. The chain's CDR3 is CASSVQGHEQFF. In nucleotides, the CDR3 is TGTGCCAGCAGTGTACAGGGGCATGAGCAGTTCTTC. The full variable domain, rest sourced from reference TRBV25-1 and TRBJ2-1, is EADIYQTPRYLVIGTGKKITLECSQTMGHDKMYWYQQDPGMELHLIHYSYGVNSTEKGDLSSESTVSRIRTEHFPLTLESARPSHTSQYLCASSVQGHEQFFGPGTRLTVL.

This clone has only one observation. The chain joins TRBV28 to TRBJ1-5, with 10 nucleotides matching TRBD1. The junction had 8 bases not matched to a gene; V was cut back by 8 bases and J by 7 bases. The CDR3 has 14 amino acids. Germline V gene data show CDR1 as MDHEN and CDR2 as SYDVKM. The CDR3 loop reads CASGDGTGVQPQHF. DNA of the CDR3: TGTGCCAGCGGGGACGGGACAGGGGTACAGCCCCAGCATTTT.

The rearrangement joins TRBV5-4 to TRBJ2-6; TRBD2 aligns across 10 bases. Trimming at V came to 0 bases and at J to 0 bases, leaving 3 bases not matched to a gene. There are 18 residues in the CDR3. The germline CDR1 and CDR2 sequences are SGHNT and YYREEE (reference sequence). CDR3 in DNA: TGTGCCAGCAGCTTGGGGCTAGCGGGGGTCTCTGGGGCCAACGTCCTGACTTTC. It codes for CASSLGLAGVSGANVLTF.

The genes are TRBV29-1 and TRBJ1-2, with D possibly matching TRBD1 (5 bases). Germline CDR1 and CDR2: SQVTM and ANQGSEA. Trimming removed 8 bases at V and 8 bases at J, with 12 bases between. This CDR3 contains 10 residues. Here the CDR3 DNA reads TGCAGCACCAGAGGGGAAGGCTACACCTTC. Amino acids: CSTRGEGYTF.

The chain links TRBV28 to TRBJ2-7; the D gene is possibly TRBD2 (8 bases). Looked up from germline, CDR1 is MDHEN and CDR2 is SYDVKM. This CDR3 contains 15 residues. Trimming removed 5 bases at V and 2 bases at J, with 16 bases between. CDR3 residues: CASSTRGTSAYEQYF. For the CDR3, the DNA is TGTGCCAGCAGTACCAGGGGGACTAGTGCCTACGAGCAGTACTTC.

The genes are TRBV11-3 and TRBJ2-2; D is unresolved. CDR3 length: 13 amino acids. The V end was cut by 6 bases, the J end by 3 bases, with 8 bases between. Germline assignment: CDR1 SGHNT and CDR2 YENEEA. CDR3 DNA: TGTGCCAGCAGGGTGGATTACACCGGGGAGCTGTTTTTT. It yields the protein CASRVDYTGELFF.

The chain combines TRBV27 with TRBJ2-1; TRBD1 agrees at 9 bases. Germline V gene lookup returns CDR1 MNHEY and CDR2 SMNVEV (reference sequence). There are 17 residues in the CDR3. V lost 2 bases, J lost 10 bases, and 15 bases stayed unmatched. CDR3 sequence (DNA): TGTGCCAGCAGTTTAAATAGGGGACAGGGTGGGCTTCGAGAGCAGTTCTTC. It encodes CASSLNRGQGGLREQFF.

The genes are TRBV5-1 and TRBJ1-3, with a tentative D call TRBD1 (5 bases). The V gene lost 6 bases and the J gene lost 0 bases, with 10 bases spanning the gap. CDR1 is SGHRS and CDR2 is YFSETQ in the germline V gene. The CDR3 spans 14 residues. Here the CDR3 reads CASTLGTSGNTIYF. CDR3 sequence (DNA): TGCGCCAGCACTCTTGGGACCTCTGGAAACACCATATATTTT.

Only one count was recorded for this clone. CDR3 in amino acids: CASSPNGQGYNSPLHF. DNA for the CDR3: TGTGCCAGCAGCCCGAACGGACAGGGTTATAATTCACCCCTCCACTTT. This chain uses TRBV27 with TRBJ1-6; 8 nucleotides match TRBD1. Trimming removed 6 bases from V and 4 bases from J; junction bases left unmatched: 8. CDR1 is MNHEY and CDR2 is SMNVEV in the germline V gene (reference sequence). This CDR3 is 16 amino acids long.

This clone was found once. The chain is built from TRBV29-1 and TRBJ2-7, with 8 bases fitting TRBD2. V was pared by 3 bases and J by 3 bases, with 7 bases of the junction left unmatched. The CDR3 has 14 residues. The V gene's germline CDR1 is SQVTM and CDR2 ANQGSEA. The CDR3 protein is CSVDPSGGGYEQYF. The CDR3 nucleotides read TGCAGCGTTGATCCATCGGGAGGGGGCTACGAGCAGTACTTC.

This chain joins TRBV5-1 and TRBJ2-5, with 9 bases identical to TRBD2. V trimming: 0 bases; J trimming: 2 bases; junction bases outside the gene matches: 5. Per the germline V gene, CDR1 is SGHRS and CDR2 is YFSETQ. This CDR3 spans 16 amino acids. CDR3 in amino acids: CASSLVTSGAQETQYF. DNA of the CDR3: TGCGCCAGCAGCTTGGTGACTAGCGGAGCACAAGAGACCCAGTACTTC.

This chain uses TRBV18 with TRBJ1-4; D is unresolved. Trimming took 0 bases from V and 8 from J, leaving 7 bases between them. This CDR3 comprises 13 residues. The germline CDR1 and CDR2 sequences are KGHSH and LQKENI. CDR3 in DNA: TGTGCCAGCTCACCACCCTCGGTGGAAAAACTGTTTTTT. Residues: CASSPPSVEKLFF.

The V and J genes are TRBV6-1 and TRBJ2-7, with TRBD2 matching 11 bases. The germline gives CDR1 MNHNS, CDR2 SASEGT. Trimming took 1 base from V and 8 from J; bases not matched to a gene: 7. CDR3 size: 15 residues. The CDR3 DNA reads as TGTGCCAGCAGTGAAGAGGGACTAGCGGAGAGGAAGCAGTACTTC. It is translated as CASSEEGLAERKQYF.

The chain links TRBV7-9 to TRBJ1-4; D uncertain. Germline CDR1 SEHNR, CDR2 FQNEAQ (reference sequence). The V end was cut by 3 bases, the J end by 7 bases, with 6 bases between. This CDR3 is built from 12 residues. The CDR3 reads CASSFLGEKLFF. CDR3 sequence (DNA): TGTGCCAGCAGCTTTCTCGGTGAAAAACTGTTTTTT.

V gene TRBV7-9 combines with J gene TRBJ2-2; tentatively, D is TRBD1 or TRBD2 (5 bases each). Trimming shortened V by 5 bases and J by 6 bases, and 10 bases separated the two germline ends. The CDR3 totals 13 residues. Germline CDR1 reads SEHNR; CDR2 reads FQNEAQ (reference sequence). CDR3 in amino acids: CASSPEGPGELFF. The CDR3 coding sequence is TGTGCCAGCAGCCCCGAGGGGCCCGGGGAGCTGTTTTTT.

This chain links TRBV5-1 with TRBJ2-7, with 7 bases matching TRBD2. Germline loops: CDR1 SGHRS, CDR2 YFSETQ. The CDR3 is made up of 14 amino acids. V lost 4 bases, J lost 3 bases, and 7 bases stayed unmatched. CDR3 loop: CASSSGTPLYEQYF. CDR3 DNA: TGCGCCAGCAGCAGCGGGACGCCGCTCTACGAGCAGTACTTC.

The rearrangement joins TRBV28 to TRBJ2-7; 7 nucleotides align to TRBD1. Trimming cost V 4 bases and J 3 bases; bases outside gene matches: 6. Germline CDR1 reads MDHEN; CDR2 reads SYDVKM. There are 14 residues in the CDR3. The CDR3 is CASSSGTAYYEQYF. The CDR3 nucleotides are TGTGCCAGCAGTTCCGGGACAGCCTACTACGAGCAGTACTTC. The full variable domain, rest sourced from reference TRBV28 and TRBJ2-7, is DVKVTQSSRYLVKRTGEKVFLECVQDMDHENMFWYRQDPGLGLRLIYFSYDVKMKEKGDIPEGYSVSREKKERFSLILESASTNQTSMYLCASSSGTAYYEQYFGPGTRLTVT.

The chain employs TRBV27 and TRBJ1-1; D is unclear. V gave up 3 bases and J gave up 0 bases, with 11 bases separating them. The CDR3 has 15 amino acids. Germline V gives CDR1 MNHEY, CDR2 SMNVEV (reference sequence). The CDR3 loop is CASSFSRTLNTEAFF. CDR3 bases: TGTGCCAGCAGTTTTTCACGGACCCTGAACACTGAAGCTTTCTTT.

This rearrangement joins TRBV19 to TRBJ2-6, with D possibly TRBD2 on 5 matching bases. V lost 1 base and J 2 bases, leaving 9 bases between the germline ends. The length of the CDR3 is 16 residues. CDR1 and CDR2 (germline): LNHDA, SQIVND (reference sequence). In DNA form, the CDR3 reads TGTGCCAGTAGTATAGGACGGACTCCTGGGGCCAACGTCCTGACTTTC. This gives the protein CASSIGRTPGANVLTF.

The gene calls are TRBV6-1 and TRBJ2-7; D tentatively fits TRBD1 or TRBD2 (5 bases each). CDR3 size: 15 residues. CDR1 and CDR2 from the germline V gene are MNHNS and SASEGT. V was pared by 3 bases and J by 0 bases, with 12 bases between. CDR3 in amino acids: CASSDQGRGSYEQYF. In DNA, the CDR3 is TGTGCCAGCAGTGACCAGGGCCGGGGCTCCTACGAGCAGTACTTC.

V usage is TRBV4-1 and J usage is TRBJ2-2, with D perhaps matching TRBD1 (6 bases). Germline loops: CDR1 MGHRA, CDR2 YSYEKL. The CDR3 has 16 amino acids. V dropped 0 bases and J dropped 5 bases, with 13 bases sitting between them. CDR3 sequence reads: CASSQDAQGYTGELFF. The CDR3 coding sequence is TGCGCCAGCAGCCAAGATGCGCAGGGGTATACCGGGGAGCTGTTTTTT.

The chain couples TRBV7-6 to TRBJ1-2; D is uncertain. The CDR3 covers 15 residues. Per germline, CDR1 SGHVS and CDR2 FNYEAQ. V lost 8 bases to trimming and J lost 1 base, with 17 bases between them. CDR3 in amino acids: CASSPPGGNNYGYTF. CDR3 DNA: TGTGCCAGCTCCCCCCCTGGAGGGAATAACTATGGCTACACCTTC.

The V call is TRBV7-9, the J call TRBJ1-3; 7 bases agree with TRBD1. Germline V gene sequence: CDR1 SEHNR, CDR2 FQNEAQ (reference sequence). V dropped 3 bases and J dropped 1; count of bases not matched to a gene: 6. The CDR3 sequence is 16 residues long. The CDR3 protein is CASSFDREPSGNTIYF. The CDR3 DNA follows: TGTGCCAGCAGCTTCGACAGGGAGCCTTCTGGAAACACCATATATTTT.